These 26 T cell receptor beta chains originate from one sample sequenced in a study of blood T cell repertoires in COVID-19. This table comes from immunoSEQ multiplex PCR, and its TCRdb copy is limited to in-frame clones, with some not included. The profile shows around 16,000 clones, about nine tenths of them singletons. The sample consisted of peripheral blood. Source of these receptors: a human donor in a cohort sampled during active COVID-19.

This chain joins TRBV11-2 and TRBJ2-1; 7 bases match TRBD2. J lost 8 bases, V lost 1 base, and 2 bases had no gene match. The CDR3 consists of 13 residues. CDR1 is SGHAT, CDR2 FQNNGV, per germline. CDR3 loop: CASSLGLADEQFF. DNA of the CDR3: TGTGCCAGCAGCTTAGGACTAGCCGATGAGCAGTTCTTC. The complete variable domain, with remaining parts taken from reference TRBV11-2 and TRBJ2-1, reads EAGVAQSPRYKIIEKRQSVAFWCNPISGHATLYWYQQILGQGPKLLIQFQNNGVVDDSQLPKDRFSAERLKGVDSTLKIQPAKLEDSAVYLCASSLGLADEQFFGPGTRLTVL.

The CDR3 sequence is CAWEEGDTQYF. As DNA, the CDR3 is TGTGCCTGGGAGGAGGGAGATACGCAGTATTTT. The chain has TRBV30 and TRBJ2-3; maybe TRBD2 (6 bases). This CDR3 has 11 residues. Germline CDR1 GTSNPN, CDR2 SVGIG (reference sequence). Trimming shortened V by 5 bases and J by 5 bases, and 8 bases separated the two germline ends.

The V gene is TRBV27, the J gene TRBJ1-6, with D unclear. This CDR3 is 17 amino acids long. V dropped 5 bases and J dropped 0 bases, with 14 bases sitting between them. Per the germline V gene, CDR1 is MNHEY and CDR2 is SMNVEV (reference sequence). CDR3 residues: CASSPGIGGSYNSPLHF. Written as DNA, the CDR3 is TGTGCCAGCAGTCCCGGGATCGGCGGCTCCTATAATTCACCCCTCCACTTT.

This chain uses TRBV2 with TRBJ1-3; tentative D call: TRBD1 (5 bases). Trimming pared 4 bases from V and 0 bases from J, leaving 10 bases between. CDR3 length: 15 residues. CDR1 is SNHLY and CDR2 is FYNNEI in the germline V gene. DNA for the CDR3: TGTGCCAGCAGTGTTCAGGGAAGCTCTGGAAACACCATATATTTT. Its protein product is CASSVQGSSGNTIYF.

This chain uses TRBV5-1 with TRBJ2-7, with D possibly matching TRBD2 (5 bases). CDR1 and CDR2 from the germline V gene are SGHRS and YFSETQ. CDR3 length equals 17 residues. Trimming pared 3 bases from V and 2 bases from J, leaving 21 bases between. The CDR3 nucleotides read TGCGCCAGCAGCTCGGGATCCCGTGGACGGGCAGCCTACGAGCAGTACTTC. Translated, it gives CASSSGSRGRAAYEQYF.

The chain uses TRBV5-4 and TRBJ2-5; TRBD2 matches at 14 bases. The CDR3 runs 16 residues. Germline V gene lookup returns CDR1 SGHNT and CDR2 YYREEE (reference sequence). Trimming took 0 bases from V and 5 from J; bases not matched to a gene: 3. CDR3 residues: CASSLGLAGGTETQYF. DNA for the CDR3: TGTGCCAGCAGCTTGGGACTAGCGGGGGGGACGGAGACCCAGTACTTC. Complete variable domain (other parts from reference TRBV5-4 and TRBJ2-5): ETGVTQSPTHLIKTRGQQVTLRCSSQSGHNTVSWYQQALGQGPQFIFQYYREEENGRGNFPPRFSGLQFPNYSSELNVNALELDDSALYLCASSLGLAGGTETQYFGPGTRLLVL.

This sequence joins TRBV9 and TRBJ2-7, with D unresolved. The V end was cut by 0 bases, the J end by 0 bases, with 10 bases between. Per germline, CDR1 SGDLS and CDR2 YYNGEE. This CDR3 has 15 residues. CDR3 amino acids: CASSVGPASSYEQYF. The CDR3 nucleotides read TGTGCCAGCAGCGTAGGTCCGGCTAGCTCCTACGAGCAGTACTTC. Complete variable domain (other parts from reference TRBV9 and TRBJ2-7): DSGVTQTPKHLITATGQRVTLRCSPRSGDLSVYWYQQSLDQGLQFLIQYYNGEERAKGNILERFSAQQFPDLHSELNLSSLELGDSALYFCASSVGPASSYEQYFGPGTRLTVT.

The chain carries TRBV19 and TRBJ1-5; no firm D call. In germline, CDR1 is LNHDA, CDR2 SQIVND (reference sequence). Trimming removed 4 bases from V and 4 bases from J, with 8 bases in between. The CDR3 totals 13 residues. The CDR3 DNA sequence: TGTGCCAGTAGTAATCGGGGAAATCAGCCCCAGCATTTT. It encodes CASSNRGNQPQHF.

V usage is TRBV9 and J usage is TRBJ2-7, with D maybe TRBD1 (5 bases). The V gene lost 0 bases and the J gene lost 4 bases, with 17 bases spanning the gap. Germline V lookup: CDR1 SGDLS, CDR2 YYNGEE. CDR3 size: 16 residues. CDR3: CASSVGLGNSGYEQYF. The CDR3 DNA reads TGTGCCAGCAGCGTAGGTTTGGGCAATTCAGGGTACGAGCAGTACTTC.

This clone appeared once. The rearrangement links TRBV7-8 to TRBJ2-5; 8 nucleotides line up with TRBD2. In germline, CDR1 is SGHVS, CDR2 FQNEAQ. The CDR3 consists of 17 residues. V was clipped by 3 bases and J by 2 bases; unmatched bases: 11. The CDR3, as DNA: TGTGCCAGCAGCTTCGACTACGCGGGGGGACCTCAAGAGACCCAGTACTTC. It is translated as CASSFDYAGGPQETQYF.

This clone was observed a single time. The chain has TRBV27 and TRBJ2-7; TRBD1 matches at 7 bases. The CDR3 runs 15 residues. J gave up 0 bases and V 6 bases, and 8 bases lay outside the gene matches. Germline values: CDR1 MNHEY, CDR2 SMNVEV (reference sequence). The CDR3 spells CASSFRQGSSYEQYF. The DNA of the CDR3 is TGTGCCAGCAGCTTTCGACAGGGAAGCTCCTACGAGCAGTACTTC.

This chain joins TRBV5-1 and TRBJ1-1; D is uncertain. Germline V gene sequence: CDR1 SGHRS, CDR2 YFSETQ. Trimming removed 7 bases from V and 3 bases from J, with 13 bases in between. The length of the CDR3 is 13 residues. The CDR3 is CASGSGGDTEAFF. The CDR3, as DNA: TGCGCCAGCGGATCAGGCGGGGACACTGAAGCTTTCTTT.

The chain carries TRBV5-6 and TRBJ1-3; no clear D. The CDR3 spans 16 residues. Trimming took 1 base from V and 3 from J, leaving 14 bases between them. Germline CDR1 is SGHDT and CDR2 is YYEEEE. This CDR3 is CASSLFVGALGNTIYF. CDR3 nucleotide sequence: TGTGCCAGCAGCTTGTTTGTTGGTGCACTTGGAAACACCATATATTTT.

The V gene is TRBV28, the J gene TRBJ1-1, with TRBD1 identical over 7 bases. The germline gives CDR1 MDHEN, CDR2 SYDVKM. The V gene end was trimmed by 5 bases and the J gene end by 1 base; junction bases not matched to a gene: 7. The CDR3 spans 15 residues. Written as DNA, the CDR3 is TGTGCCAGCAGTCACCCGGGACAGACGAACACTGAAGCTTTCTTT. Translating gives CASSHPGQTNTEAFF.

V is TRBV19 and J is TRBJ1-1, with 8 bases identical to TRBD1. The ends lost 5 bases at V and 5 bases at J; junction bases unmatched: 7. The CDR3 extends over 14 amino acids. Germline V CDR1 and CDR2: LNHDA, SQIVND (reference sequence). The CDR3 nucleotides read TGTGCCAGTAGTGTCAGGGGGCGCGGGACTGAAGCTTTCTTT. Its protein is CASSVRGRGTEAFF.

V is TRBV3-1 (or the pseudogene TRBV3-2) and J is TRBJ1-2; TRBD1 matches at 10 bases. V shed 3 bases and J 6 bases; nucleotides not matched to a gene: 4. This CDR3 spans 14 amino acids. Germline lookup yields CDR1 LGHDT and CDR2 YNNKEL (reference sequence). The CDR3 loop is CASSQGTGDHGYTF. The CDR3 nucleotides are TGTGCCAGCAGCCAGGGGACAGGGGATCATGGCTACACCTTC.

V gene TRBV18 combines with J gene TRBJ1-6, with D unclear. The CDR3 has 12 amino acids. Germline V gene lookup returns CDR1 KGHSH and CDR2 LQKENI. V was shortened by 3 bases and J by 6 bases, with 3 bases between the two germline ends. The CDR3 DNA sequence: TGTGCCAGCTCACCGAGTAATTCACCCCTCCACTTT. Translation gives CASSPSNSPLHF. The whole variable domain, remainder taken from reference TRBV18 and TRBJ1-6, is NAGVMQNPRHLVRRRGQEARLRCSPMKGHSHVYWYRQLPEEGLKFMVYLQKENIIDESGMPKERFSAEFPKEGPSILRIQQVVRGDSAAYFCASSPSNSPLHFGNGTRLTVT.

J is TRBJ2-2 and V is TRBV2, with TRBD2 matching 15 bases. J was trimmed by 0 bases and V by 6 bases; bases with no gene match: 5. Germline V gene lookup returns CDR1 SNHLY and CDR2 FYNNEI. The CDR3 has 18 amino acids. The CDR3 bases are TGTGCCAGCAGACTAAGGACTAGCGGGGGGGCGAACACCGGGGAGCTGTTTTTT. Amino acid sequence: CASRLRTSGGANTGELFF. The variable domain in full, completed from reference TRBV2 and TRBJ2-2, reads EPEVTQTPSHQVTQMGQEVILRCVPISNHLYFYWYRQILGQKVEFLVSFYNNEISEKSEIFDDQFSVERPDGSNFTLKIRSTKLEDSAMYFCASRLRTSGGANTGELFFGEGSRLTVL.

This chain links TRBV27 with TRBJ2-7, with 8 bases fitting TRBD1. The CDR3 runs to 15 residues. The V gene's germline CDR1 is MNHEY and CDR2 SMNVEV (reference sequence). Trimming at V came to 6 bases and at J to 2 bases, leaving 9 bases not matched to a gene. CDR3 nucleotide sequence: TGTGCCAGCAGCGAGAGGGGCAGGGGGCCCTACGAGCAGTACTTC. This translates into CASSERGRGPYEQYF.

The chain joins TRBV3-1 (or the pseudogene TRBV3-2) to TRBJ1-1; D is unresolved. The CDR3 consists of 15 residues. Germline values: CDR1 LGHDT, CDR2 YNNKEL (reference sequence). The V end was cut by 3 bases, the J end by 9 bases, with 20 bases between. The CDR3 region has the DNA TGTGCCAGCAGCCATCAAAGAGTTGCTAGTAGAAAAGCTTTCTTT. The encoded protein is CASSHQRVASRKAFF.

CDR3 amino acids: CASSRDSGGTYNEQFF. The CDR3 nucleotides are TGTGCCAGCAGCAGAGATAGCGGGGGTACCTACAATGAGCAGTTCTTC. The genes are TRBV7-2 and TRBJ2-1, with TRBD2 identical over 9 bases. Trimming cost V 5 bases and J 2 bases; bases outside gene matches: 7. The germline gives CDR1 SGHTA, CDR2 FQGNSA. The CDR3 spans 16 residues.

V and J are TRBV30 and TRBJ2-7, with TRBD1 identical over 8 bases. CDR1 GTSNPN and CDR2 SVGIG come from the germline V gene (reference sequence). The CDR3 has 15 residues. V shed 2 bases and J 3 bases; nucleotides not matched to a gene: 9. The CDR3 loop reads CAWSPEDRVSYEQYF. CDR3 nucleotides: TGTGCCTGGAGTCCCGAGGACAGGGTGAGCTACGAGCAGTACTTC.

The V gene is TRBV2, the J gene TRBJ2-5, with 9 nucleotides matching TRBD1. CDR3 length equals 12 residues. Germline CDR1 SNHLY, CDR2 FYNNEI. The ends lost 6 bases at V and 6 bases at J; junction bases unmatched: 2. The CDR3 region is CASRDRGQTQYF. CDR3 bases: TGTGCCAGCAGGGACAGGGGACAGACCCAGTACTTC.

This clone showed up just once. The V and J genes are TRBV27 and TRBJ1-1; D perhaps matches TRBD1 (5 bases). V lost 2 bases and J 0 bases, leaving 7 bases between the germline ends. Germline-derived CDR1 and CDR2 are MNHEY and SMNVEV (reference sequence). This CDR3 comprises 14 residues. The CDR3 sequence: CASSLQGLNTEAFF. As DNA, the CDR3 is TGTGCCAGCAGTTTACAGGGCTTGAACACTGAAGCTTTCTTT.

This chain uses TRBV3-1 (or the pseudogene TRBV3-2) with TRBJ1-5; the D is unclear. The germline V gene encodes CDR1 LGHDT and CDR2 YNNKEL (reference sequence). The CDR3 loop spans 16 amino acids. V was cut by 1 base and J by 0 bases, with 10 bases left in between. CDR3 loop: CASSQGFWASNQPQHF. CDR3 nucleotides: TGTGCCAGCAGCCAAGGATTTTGGGCTAGCAATCAGCCCCAGCATTTT.

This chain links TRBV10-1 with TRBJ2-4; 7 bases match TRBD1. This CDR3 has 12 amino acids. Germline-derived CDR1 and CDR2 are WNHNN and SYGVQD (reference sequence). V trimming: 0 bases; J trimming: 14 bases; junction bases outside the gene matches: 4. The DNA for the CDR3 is TGCGCCAGCAGTGAGTCGAGACAGGGAAAGTACTTC. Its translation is CASSESRQGKYF.